This TCR beta chain was recovered during a study of T cells after yellow fever vaccination. Turning to this clonotype: Its antigen remains unidentified.

The study's findings and limits: In FACS-sorted repertoires, abundant clonotypes from the bulk population could appear as contaminants.

V was pared by 3 bases and J by 1 base, with 15 bases between. The germline CDR1 and CDR2 sequences are GTSNPN and SVGIG (reference sequence). This CDR3 contains 15 residues. UMIs and a universal primer site were added when TCR cDNA was made by 5'RACE template switching. TCRdb re-called the 5' RACE reads through MiXCR, storing one row per CDR3 protein. The profile shows around 230,000 distinct CDR3 sequences, about 7% of them singletons. This chain uses TRBV30 with TRBJ1-1, with D possibly being TRBD1 (5 bases). The material sequenced was CD4+ T cells sorted from PBMCs, taken on the day of the yellow fever booster vaccination. The receptor comes from a man aged 30-40 years who received the YFV17D yellow fever vaccine. CDR3 loop: CAWRAGGPSNTEAFF. The CDR3 bases are TGTGCCTGGAGGGCGGGGGGACCCTCGAACACTGAAGCTTTCTTT.